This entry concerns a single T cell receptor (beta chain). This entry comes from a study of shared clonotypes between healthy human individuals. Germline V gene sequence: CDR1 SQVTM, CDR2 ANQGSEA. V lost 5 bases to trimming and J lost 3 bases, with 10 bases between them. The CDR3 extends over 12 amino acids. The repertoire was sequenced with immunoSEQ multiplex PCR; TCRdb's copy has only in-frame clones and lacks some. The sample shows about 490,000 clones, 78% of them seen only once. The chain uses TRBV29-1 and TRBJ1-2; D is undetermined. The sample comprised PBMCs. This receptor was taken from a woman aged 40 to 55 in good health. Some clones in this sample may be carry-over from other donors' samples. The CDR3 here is CSVFAPYYGYTF. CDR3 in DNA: TGCAGCGTTTTTGCACCTTACTATGGCTACACCTTC.